This TCR beta chain was recovered during a study of graft-versus-host responses after intestinal transplantation. CDR3 length equals 16 residues. Germline V gene data show CDR1 as LNHDA and CDR2 as SQIVND (reference sequence). After removal of 1 base from V and 4 bases from J, the junction contained 3 bases not matched to a gene. Method: immunoSEQ multiplex PCR; TCRdb's copy keeps in-frame clones and lacks some. The sample includes 96,000 or so clones, about 94% of them seen just once. On this clone itself: Its antigen is currently unknown.

General study results and limits: Levels of circulating GvH clones at their peak were associated with early post-transplant HvG declines.

This specimen was unstimulated CD4+ T cells sorted from spleen or lymph node cells, taken before intestinal transplant. This TCR was sampled from a human donor who received an intestinal transplant. The V and J genes are TRBV19 and TRBJ1-6, with 8 bases that match TRBD1. The CDR3, as DNA: TGTGCCAGTAGTATAGCAGGGGGCTTTTATAATTCACCCCTCCACTTT. It codes for CASSIAGGFYNSPLHF.